Presented here are 15 T cell receptor beta chains from one specimen sequenced in a study of T-cell memory formation after mild COVID-19. TCRdb re-called the 5' RACE reads through MiXCR, storing one row per CDR3 protein. The table lists 300,000 to 400,000 distinct CDR3 sequences, 15% of them singletons. The sequencing input was PBMCs or a T cell subset sorted from them (not recorded which). Every receptor here comes from a man aged 18 to 35 who had mild COVID-19 (a few samples of this study predate the infection). Cell type and time point are not known.

Many counts were recorded for this clonotype. The chain joins TRBV7-9 to TRBJ1-2, with 8 positions matching TRBD1. The length of the CDR3 is 13 residues. CDR1 is SEHNR, CDR2 FQNEAQ, per germline (reference sequence). J was trimmed by 8 bases and V by 6 bases; bases with no gene match: 8. The CDR3 loop is CASSSTGDGGYTF. For the CDR3, the DNA is TGTGCCAGCAGTTCGACAGGGGACGGAGGCTACACCTTC.

This CDR3 is CVTGGRNSPLHF. CDR3 DNA: TGTGTCACAGGGGGACGTAATTCACCCCTCCACTTT. This rearrangement joins TRBV28 to TRBJ1-6; 8 bases match TRBD1. Germline CDR1 MDHEN, CDR2 SYDVKM. CDR3 size: 12 residues. Variable domain in full (rest from reference TRBV28 and TRBJ1-6): DVKVTQSSRYLVKRTGEKVFLECVQDMDHENMFWYRQDPGLGLRLIYFSYDVKMKEKGDIPEGYSVSREKKERFSLILESASTNQTSMYLCVTGGRNSPLHFGNGTRLTVT.

This clonotype came up a few times. The chain employs TRBV12-3 or TRBV12-4 and TRBJ2-3; 11 nucleotides align to TRBD2. This CDR3 spans 16 amino acids. Germline trimming cut 5 bases from V and 2 bases from J; bases unmatched to any gene: 6. CDR3 nucleotides: TGTGCCAGCAGTATTGGGACTAGCGGTCTCACAGATACGCAGTATTTT. The encoded protein is CASSIGTSGLTDTQYF.

In this sample, this clonotype turned up a few times. This chain joins TRBV18 and TRBJ2-3; 11 bases match TRBD2. Germline V lookup: CDR1 KGHSH, CDR2 LQKENI. V shed 1 base and J 2 bases; nucleotides not matched to a gene: 5. The CDR3 sequence is 17 residues long. CDR3 in DNA: TGTGCCAGCTCACCACTCCTAGCGGGGGGCCCCACAGATACGCAGTATTTT. Encoded protein: CASSPLLAGGPTDTQYF.

The chain combines TRBV7-8 with TRBJ1-1; D is perhaps TRBD1 (5 bases). CDR1 and CDR2 (germline): SGHVS, FQNEAQ. This CDR3 region has 16 residues. Trimming shortened V by 4 bases and J by 7 bases, and 22 bases separated the two germline ends. The CDR3 here is CASSSGPGRTSSEAFF. The CDR3 region has the DNA TGTGCCAGCAGCTCGGGCCCCGGACGGACAAGCAGTGAAGCTTTCTTT.

The V and J genes are TRBV20-1 and TRBJ2-4; 8 bases agree with TRBD1. Germline V gene lookup returns CDR1 DFQATT and CDR2 SNEGSKA (reference sequence). This CDR3 spans 16 amino acids. The V segment lost 2 bases and the J segment 1 base; nucleotides outside the gene matches: 7. CDR3 protein: CSARPGGTRAKNIQYF. The DNA for the CDR3 is TGCAGTGCTAGACCAGGGGGCACCCGGGCCAAAAACATTCAGTACTTC.

This chain uses TRBV3-1 with TRBJ1-2; D ambiguous. This CDR3 is 15 amino acids long. Trimming took 3 bases from V and 2 from J, leaving 13 bases between them. Germline V gives CDR1 LGHDT, CDR2 YNNKEL (reference sequence). Written as DNA, the CDR3 is TGTGCCAGCAGCCAGTTCGCGATCTCGAACTATGGCTACACCTTC. The encoded protein is CASSQFAISNYGYTF.

The chain combines TRBV29-1 with TRBJ2-4; 8 bases agree with TRBD2. In germline, CDR1 is SQVTM, CDR2 ANQGSEA. CDR3 size: 15 residues. Losses at the gene ends were 1 base for V and 1 base for J; bases not matched to a gene: 3. The chain's CDR3 is CSVEAGGRAKNIQYF. In DNA form, the CDR3 reads TGCAGCGTTGAAGCGGGGGGGCGGGCCAAAAACATTCAGTACTTC.

This clonotype has just a few counts. The chain joins TRBV29-1 to TRBJ2-1, with D hard to call. V was shortened by 3 bases and J by 8 bases, with 8 bases between the two germline ends. Germline V lookup: CDR1 SQVTM, CDR2 ANQGSEA. This CDR3 is 11 amino acids long. The CDR3 DNA is TGCAGCGTTGACCCCATCTATGAGCAGTTCTTC. This sequence encodes CSVDPIYEQFF.

CDR3 bases: TGTGCCATCAGGAGGGCAAATGAGCAGTTCTTC. It yields the protein CAIRRANEQFF. The V call is TRBV10-3, the J call TRBJ2-1, with a tentative D call TRBD2 (5 bases). Germline loops: CDR1 ENHRY, CDR2 SYGVKD. The CDR3 is 11 residues long. V lost 6 bases, J lost 7 bases, and 7 bases lay in between.

The genes are TRBV12-3 or TRBV12-4 and TRBJ2-2; the match to TRBD1 covers 7 bases. V dropped 5 bases and J dropped 6; count of bases not matched to a gene: 12. This CDR3 region has 16 residues. CDR3 nucleotides: TGTGCCAGCAGTCCCAGACAGGGAATGAGGGCCGGGGAGCTGTTTTTT. This codes for CASSPRQGMRAGELFF.

The chain employs TRBV5-1 and TRBJ2-1, with 11 bases lining up with TRBD2. Germline values: CDR1 SGHRS, CDR2 YFSETQ. The CDR3 is made up of 15 amino acids. After removal of 1 base from V and 10 bases from J, the junction contained 7 bases not matched to a gene. The CDR3 DNA is TGCGCCAGCAGCTTGACGGTAGCGGGAGGGGGAGAGCAGTTCTTC. This codes for CASSLTVAGGGEQFF.

The chain joins TRBV7-2 to TRBJ2-5; a possible D gene is TRBD1 (6 bases). There are 15 residues in the CDR3. Trimming removed 5 bases at V and 5 bases at J, with 18 bases between. Germline CDR1 reads SGHTA; CDR2 reads FQGNSA. The CDR3 sequence is CASSPGQGRWETQYF. The CDR3 bases are TGTGCCAGCAGCCCGGGTCAGGGGCGCTGGGAGACCCAGTACTTC.

The chain uses TRBV7-3 and TRBJ1-2; possible D gene TRBD1, 6 bases. This CDR3 contains 13 residues. V lost 5 bases to trimming and J lost 8 bases, with 15 bases between them. Germline CDR1 is SGHTA and CDR2 is FQGTGA. CDR3 nucleotides: TGTGCCAGCAGCGACAGGCGGGGAGGAGGCTACACCTTC. This sequence encodes CASSDRRGGGYTF.

V and J are TRBV28 and TRBJ1-5; 10 nucleotides agree with TRBD1. Germline CDR1 and CDR2: MDHEN and SYDVKM. V gave up 8 bases and J gave up 1 base; unmatched junction bases: 11. The CDR3 length is 17 residues. CDR3 in DNA: TGTGCCAGCCACCGGACAGGGGGGGCGGAAAGCAATCAGCCCCAGCATTTT. Residues: CASHRTGGAESNQPQHF.